This T cell receptor (beta chain) was recorded in a study of shared clonotypes between healthy human individuals. Turning to the study itself: Each donor contributed plates that comprised three CD4 naive, three CD4 memory, two CD8 naive and one CD8 memory.

The donors were all Caucasian adults (living in Nashville, Tennessee). Assay runs were performed at deep level. Here immunoSEQ multiplex PCR was the method, and the copy in TCRdb shows in-frame clones only, minus some. The sample includes 2 million to 2.5 million clones, about 92% seen only once; the top ten take under 0.45%. As to this clone: Other DNA sequences within the sample encode an identical CDR3.

Germline V gene data show CDR1 as MDHEN and CDR2 as SYDVKM. This CDR3 is 13 amino acids long. V shed 3 bases and J shed 2 bases, with 7 bases lying between them. This TCR came from a man aged 18 to 35 in good health. Some clones in this sample may be carry-over from other donors' samples. The chain recombines TRBV28 with TRBJ2-5, with D hard to call. Sequenced material: naive CD4+ T cells from PBMCs. Indicated subset: CD45RA+ positively selected. CDR3 region: CASSLGGQETQYF. The DNA for the CDR3 is TGTGCCAGCAGTTTGGGCGGACAAGAGACCCAGTACTTC.